The present T cell receptor beta chain was sequenced within a study of spatial heterogeneity in lung cancer. Overall study context: Detection consistently yielded more beta chains than alpha chains. More than eight raw reads, on average, carried each unique TCR and UMI combination.

The time point is: sample taken at primary tumor resection. In each case, whole RNA from tumor, nontumor lung or frozen PBMC was sequenced unsorted. Untreated early-stage non-small cell lung cancer patients, roughly 72 in total, were the donors. Study-level points and caveats: Ubiquitous expanded tumor TCRs appeared in blood more at resection than follow-up.

The CDR3 loop spans 14 amino acids. CDR1 is MNHEY, CDR2 SVGEGT, per germline. The ends were cut back, 0 bases at V and 4 bases at J, with 7 bases in the middle. TCRdb fed the 5' RACE reads into MiXCR, producing one record per CDR3 protein. The data hold roughly 100,000 distinct CDR3 sequences, with 7% to 9% observed a single time. Note on this clonotype: What it binds is not known.

The sample was PBMCs, taken at surgery. V gene TRBV6-2 or TRBV6-3 combines with J gene TRBJ1-5; TRBD1 is a possible D gene (6 bases). The TCR was taken from a male donor with early-stage non-small cell lung cancer. The CDR3 nucleotides read TGTGCCAGCAGTTACTCCCAGGGGAATCAGCCCCAGCATTTT. It specifies CASSYSQGNQPQHF.